The present T cell receptor beta chain was sequenced within a study of a mutant IDH1 vaccine in newly diagnosed glioma. Study information: There were roughly 60% males and around 40% females among treated patients, whose mean age was about 44 years. Antecedent treatment encompassed radiotherapy, temozolomide, or their combination; the majority received both. The study, taken as a whole, reports: Most patients, around 93%, showed vaccine-induced immune responses.

TCRdb keeps only in-frame clones here, not all; method: immunoSEQ multiplex PCR. The data contain 85,000 to 100,000 clones, around 90% of them singletons. Time point specified: baseline, week 1 (first vaccination visit). The treatment was: pre-vaccination baseline after standard-of-care therapy. V shed 1 base, J shed 0 bases, and the junction held 3 bases outside the gene matches. In germline, CDR1 is SGHTA, CDR2 FQGNSA. CDR3 length: 17 amino acids. About this clone itself: The antigen is not known.

Source: PBMCs, taken from a glioma patient treated with radiotherapy, temozolomide or both. V and J are TRBV7-2 and TRBJ1-5, with 10 nucleotides matching TRBD1. The clonotype was recovered from a woman aged 45-60 years with glioma. The CDR3 loop reads CASSLEDRGYSNQPQHF. CDR3 bases: TGTGCCAGCAGCTTAGAGGACAGGGGGTATAGCAATCAGCCCCAGCATTTT.